These 14 T cell receptor beta chains originate from one sample sequenced in a study of T-cell memory formation after mild COVID-19. One entry per CDR3 protein, called by TCRdb with MiXCR from the 5' RACE reads. This sample has around 500,000 distinct CDR3 sequences, with 15% to 20% found just once. The sequenced material came from PBMCs or a T cell subset sorted from them (not recorded which). These receptors were collected from an adult woman who had mild COVID-19 (a few samples of this study predate the infection). Cell type and time point are not known.

The chain is built from TRBV7-8 and TRBJ2-7, with D perhaps assigned TRBD1 or TRBD2 (5 bases each). V dropped 5 bases and J dropped 2 bases, with 19 bases sitting between them. The CDR3 is 16 amino acids. Germline CDR1 and CDR2: SGHVS and FQNEAQ. CDR3 residues: CASSALTVTAAYEQYF. The CDR3 DNA reads as TGTGCCAGCAGCGCACTGACGGTGACAGCGGCCTACGAGCAGTACTTC.

The genes are TRBV4-1 and TRBJ2-7, with D unresolved. Germline CDR1 and CDR2: MGHRA and YSYEKL. The germline V and J ends were trimmed by 1 base and 0 bases, with 10 bases remaining between them. The CDR3 has 15 amino acids. CDR3 sequence (DNA): TGCGCCAGCAGCCAAGTCGTGGGGTCCTCCTACGAGCAGTACTTC. Amino acid sequence: CASSQVVGSSYEQYF.

The chain recombines TRBV12-3 or TRBV12-4 with TRBJ1-2; 8 bases are shared with TRBD1. The CDR3 sequence is 12 residues long. The J segment lost 3 bases and the V segment lost 7 bases, leaving 1 base of the junction unmatched. CDR3 residues: CASKTGDYGYTF. The CDR3 DNA reads TGTGCCAGCAAGACAGGGGACTATGGCTACACCTTC.

The chain uses TRBV11-2 and TRBJ2-5; maybe TRBD2 (5 bases). Between the trimmed V and J ends, which lost 0 bases and 2 bases, there was a span of 7 bases. Germline V gene lookup returns CDR1 SGHAT and CDR2 FQNNGV. This CDR3 spans 14 amino acids. DNA for the CDR3: TGTGCCAGCAGCTTAGACGGGATACAAGAGACCCAGTACTTC. Protein sequence: CASSLDGIQETQYF.

This clonotype was detected a few times. The gene calls are TRBV7-2 and TRBJ2-2; 8 bases are shared with TRBD1. V gave up 0 bases and J gave up 10 bases; unmatched junction bases: 4. CDR1 SGHTA and CDR2 FQGNSA come from the germline V gene. The CDR3 contains 14 residues. CDR3 in DNA: TGTGCCAGCAGCTTAGCTCGGACAGGGTCGGAGCTGTTTTTT. Residues: CASSLARTGSELFF.

This chain joins TRBV9 and TRBJ2-2, with D unresolved. The germline V gene has CDR1 SGDLS and CDR2 YYNGEE. V was clipped by 3 bases and J by 6 bases, with 12 bases between them. The CDR3 has 14 amino acids. CDR3 residues: CASSGRVPAGELFF. CDR3 DNA sequence: TGTGCCAGCAGCGGACGGGTCCCGGCCGGGGAGCTGTTTTTT.

There are a few counts of this clonotype. The chain couples TRBV3-1 to TRBJ1-5, with no clear D. Germline loops: CDR1 LGHDT, CDR2 YNNKEL (reference sequence). The CDR3 is made up of 14 amino acids. The germline V and J ends were trimmed by 6 bases and 0 bases, with 9 bases remaining between them. In DNA, the CDR3 is TGTGCCAGCAGTCAGAGGGCTAGCAATCAGCCCCAGCATTTT. It translates to CASSQRASNQPQHF.

As to this clonotype: It may be a read error: a sequence one base away is much more abundant. The chain couples TRBV6-4 to TRBJ1-2; possibly TRBD1 for D (5 bases). V was pared by 4 bases and J by 2 bases, with 8 bases between. The CDR3 is made up of 13 amino acids. Germline V gives CDR1 MRHNA, CDR2 SNTAGT. The CDR3 protein is CASSAGRNYGYTF. The CDR3, as DNA: TGTGCCAGCAGTGCGGGACGGAACTATGGCTACACCTTC.

The chain carries TRBV27 and TRBJ1-6, with a possible D match to TRBD1 (6 bases). Germline CDR1 is MNHEY and CDR2 is SMNVEV (reference sequence). This CDR3 spans 17 amino acids. V was clipped by 2 bases and J by 0 bases, with 11 bases between them. The CDR3 bases are TGTGCCAGCAGTTTAAGGACAGCCAGCTCCTATAATTCACCCCTCCACTTT. This codes for CASSLRTASSYNSPLHF.

This clonotype was counted ten times or more. This chain links TRBV7-8 with TRBJ1-1; no clear D gene. CDR1 and CDR2 from the germline V gene are SGHVS and FQNEAQ. V was cut by 1 base and J by 1 base, with 10 bases left in between. The CDR3 consists of 15 residues. The CDR3 DNA sequence: TGTGCCAGCAGCTTAGATGGATTCGAGAACACTGAAGCTTTCTTT. Residues: CASSLDGFENTEAFF.

This clonotype was seen more than once but under ten times. The J gene is TRBJ2-7, the V gene TRBV4-2; the match to TRBD1 covers 7 bases. Germline values: CDR1 LGHNA, CDR2 YNFKEQ. V lost 0 bases, J lost 4 bases, and 3 bases stayed unmatched. CDR3 length: 14 residues. The CDR3 loop reads CASSQEGTVYEQYF. The CDR3 DNA is TGTGCCAGCAGCCAAGAAGGGACAGTATACGAGCAGTACTTC.

This clonotype was counted a few times. The CDR3 sequence is CATSDFSRGVAGELFF. CDR3 nucleotide sequence: TGTGCCACCAGTGATTTTTCCAGGGGAGTCGCCGGGGAGCTGTTTTTT. The chain carries TRBV24-1 and TRBJ2-2, with D perhaps matching TRBD1 (6 bases). This CDR3 has 16 residues. Trimming pared 1 base from V and 6 bases from J, leaving 14 bases between. Germline V gene sequence: CDR1 KGHDR, CDR2 SFDVKD.

This clonotype was recorded at least ten times. One end of the junction fails to match germline, which may point to a read error. This chain uses TRBV12-3 or TRBV12-4 with TRBJ1-1; unclear D gene. The CDR3 has 13 residues. This chain's CDR3 is CASSLERNTEAFF. The DNA of the CDR3 is TGCGCCAGCAGTTTGGAAAGGAACACTGAAGCTTTCTTT.

This clonotype was seen only a few times. The chain couples TRBV12-3 or TRBV12-4 to TRBJ2-3; D could derive from TRBD1 or TRBD2 (5 bases each). V lost 4 bases and J lost 4, with 12 bases in between. CDR3 size: 14 residues. The CDR3 here is CASSYPGDPDTQYF. CDR3 nucleotide sequence: TGTGCCAGCAGTTATCCCGGGGACCCAGATACGCAGTATTTT.